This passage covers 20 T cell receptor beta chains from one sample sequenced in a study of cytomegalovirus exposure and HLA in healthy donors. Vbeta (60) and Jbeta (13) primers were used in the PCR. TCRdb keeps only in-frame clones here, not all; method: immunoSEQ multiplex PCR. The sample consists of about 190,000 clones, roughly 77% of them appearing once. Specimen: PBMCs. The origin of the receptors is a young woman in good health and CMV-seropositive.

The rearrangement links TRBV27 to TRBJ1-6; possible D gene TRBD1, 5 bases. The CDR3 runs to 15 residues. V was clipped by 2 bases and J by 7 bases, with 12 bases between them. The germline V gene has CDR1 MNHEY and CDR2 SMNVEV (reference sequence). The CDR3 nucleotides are TGTGCCAGCAGTTTAGGGGCAGGGCCGAATTCACCCCTCCACTTT. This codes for CASSLGAGPNSPLHF.

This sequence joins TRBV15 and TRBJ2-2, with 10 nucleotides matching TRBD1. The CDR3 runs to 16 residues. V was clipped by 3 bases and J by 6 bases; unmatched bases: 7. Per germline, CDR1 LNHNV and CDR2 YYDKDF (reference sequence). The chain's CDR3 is CATSSPGQGGPGELFF. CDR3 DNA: TGTGCCACCAGCAGCCCTGGACAGGGGGGACCCGGGGAGCTGTTTTTT.

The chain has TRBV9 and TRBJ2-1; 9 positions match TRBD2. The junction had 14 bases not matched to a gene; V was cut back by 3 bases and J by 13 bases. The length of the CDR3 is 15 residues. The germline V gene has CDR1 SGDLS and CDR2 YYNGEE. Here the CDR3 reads CASSGIGGAGGAQFF. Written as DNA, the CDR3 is TGTGCCAGCAGCGGGATAGGGGGAGCGGGAGGTGCACAGTTCTTC.

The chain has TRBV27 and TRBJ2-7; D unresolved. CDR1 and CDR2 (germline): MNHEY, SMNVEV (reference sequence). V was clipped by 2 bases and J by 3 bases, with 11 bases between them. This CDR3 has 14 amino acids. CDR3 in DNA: TGTGCCAGCAGTTTAGTGGAAGGAGTCTACGAGCAGTACTTC. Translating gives CASSLVEGVYEQYF.

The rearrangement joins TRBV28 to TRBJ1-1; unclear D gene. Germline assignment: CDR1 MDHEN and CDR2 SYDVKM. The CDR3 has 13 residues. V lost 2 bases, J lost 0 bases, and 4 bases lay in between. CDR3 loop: CASSLHLNTEAFF. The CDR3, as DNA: TGTGCCAGCAGTTTACACTTGAACACTGAAGCTTTCTTT.

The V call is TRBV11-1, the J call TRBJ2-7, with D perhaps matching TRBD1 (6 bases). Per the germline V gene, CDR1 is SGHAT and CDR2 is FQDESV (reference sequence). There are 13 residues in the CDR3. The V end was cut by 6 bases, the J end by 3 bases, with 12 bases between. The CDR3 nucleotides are TGTGCCAGCAGTCACGACAGGAGCTACGAGCAGTACTTC. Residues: CASSHDRSYEQYF.

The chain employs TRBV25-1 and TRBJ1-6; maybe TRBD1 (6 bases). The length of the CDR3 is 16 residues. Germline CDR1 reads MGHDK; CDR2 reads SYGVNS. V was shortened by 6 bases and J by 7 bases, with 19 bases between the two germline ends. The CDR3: CASSQRGGTANSPLHF. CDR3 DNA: TGTGCCAGCAGCCAAAGGGGGGGGACGGCGAATTCACCCCTCCACTTT. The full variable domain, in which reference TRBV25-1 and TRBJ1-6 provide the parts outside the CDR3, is EADIYQTPRYLVIGTGKKITLECSQTMGHDKMYWYQQDPGMELHLIHYSYGVNSTEKGDLSSESTVSRIRTEHFPLTLESARPSHTSQYLCASSQRGGTANSPLHFGNGTRLTVT.

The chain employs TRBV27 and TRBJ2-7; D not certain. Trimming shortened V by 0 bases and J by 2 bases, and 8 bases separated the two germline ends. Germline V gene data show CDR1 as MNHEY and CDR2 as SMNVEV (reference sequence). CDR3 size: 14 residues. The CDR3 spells CASSLSGGTYEQYF. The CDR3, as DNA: TGTGCCAGCAGTTTATCCGGCGGAACCTACGAGCAGTACTTC.

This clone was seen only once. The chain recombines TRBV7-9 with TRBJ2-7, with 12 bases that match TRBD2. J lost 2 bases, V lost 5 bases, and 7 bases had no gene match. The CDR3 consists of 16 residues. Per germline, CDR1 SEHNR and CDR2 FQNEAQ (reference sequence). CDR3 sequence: CASSPRTSGATYEQYF. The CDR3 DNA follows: TGTGCCAGCAGCCCGAGGACTAGCGGGGCCACCTACGAGCAGTACTTC.

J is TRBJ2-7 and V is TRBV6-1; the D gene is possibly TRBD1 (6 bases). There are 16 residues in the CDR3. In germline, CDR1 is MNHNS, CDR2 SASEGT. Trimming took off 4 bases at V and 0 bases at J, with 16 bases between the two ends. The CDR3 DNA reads TGTGCCAGCAGTGGGCCACGCAGGGGTCTCTCCTACGAGCAGTACTTC. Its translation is CASSGPRRGLSYEQYF.

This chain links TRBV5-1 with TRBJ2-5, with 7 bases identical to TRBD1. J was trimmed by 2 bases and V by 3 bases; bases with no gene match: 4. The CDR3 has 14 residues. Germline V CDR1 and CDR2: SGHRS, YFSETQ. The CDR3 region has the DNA TGCGCCAGCAGCTGGACAGGTCCGCAAGAGACCCAGTACTTC. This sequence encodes CASSWTGPQETQYF.

CDR3 sequence reads: CSVEDRGQDIQYF. The DNA for the CDR3 is TGCAGCGTTGAAGATAGGGGGCAGGACATTCAGTACTTC. The chain combines TRBV29-1 with TRBJ2-4; 7 bases line up with TRBD1. Germline CDR1 is SQVTM and CDR2 is ANQGSEA. V lost 0 bases to trimming and J lost 8 bases; unmatched junction nucleotides: 4. This CDR3 has 13 amino acids.

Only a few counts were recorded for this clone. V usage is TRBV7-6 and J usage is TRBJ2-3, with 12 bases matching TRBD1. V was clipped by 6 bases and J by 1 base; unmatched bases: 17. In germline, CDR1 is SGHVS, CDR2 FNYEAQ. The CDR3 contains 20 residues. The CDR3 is CASRPGQGARSGSGTDTQYF. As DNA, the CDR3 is TGTGCCAGCAGGCCGGGACAGGGGGCTCGAAGCGGGAGCGGCACAGATACGCAGTATTTT.

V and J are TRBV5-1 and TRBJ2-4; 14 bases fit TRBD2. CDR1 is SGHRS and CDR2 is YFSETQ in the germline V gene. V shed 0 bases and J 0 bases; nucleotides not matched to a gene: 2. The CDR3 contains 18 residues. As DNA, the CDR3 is TGCGCCAGCAGCTTGGGACTAGCGGGAGGGCTAGCCAAAAACATTCAGTACTTC. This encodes CASSLGLAGGLAKNIQYF.

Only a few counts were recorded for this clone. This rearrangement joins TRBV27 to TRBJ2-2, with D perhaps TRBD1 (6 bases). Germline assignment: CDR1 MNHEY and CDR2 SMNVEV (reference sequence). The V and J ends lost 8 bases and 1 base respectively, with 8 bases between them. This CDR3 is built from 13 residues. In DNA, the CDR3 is TGTGCCAGCCGGACAGTGAACACCGGGGAGCTGTTTTTT. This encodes CASRTVNTGELFF.

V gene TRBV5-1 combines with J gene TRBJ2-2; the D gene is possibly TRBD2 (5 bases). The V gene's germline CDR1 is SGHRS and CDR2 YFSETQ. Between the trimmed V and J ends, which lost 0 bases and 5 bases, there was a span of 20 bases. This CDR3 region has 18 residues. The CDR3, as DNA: TGCGCCAGCAGCTTGGCGTGGAGCGGCTCGCGCGGTACCGGGGAGCTGTTTTTT. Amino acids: CASSLAWSGSRGTGELFF. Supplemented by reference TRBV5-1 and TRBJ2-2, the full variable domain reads KAGVTQTPRYLIKTRGQQVTLSCSPISGHRSVSWYQQTPGQGLQFLFEYFSETQRNKGNFPGRFSGRQFSNSRSEMNVSTLELGDSALYLCASSLAWSGSRGTGELFFGEGSRLTVL.

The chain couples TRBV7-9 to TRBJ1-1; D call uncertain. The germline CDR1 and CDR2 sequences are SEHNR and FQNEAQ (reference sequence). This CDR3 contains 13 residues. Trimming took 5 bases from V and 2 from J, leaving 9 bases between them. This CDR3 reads CASSPHANTEAFF. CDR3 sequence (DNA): TGTGCCAGCAGCCCACACGCTAACACTGAAGCTTTCTTT.

In nucleotides, the CDR3 is TGTGCCAGCAGTTTATACTCTAGCGGATTCTACAATGAGCAGTTCTTC. This encodes CASSLYSSGFYNEQFF. The chain is built from TRBV27 and TRBJ2-1; TRBD2 aligns across 7 bases. Germline V gives CDR1 MNHEY, CDR2 SMNVEV (reference sequence). J was trimmed by 3 bases and V by 1 base; bases with no gene match: 6. The CDR3 totals 16 residues.

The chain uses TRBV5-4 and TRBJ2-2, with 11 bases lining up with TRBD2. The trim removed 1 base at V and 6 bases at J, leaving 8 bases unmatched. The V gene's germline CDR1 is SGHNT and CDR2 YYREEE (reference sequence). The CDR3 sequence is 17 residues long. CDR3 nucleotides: TGTGCCAGCAGCTTGATATCACTAGCGGGAGTTCCCGGGGAGCTGTTTTTT. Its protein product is CASSLISLAGVPGELFF.

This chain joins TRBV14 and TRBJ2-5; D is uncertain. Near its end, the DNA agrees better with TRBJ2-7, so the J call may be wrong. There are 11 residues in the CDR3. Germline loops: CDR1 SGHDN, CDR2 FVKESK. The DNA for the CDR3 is TGTGCCAGCAGCCAAATCTCCGAGCAGTACTTC. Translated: CASSQISEQYF.